The T cell receptor beta chain described here comes from a study of somatic mutations in cytotoxic T cells in rheumatoid arthritis. Study-wide background: Flow cytometric sorting isolated some V beta antibody-stained T-cell populations at nearly 100% purity, and among them were V beta1+ cells that underwent TCRB sequencing. Study-wide results and caveats: Measurement of CD8+ T-cell clonality revealed no significant difference between rheumatoid arthritis patients and age-matched healthy controls. Rheumatoid arthritis patients showed CD8+ clonality increasing with age, unlike healthy controls.

V dropped 3 bases and J dropped 1 base, with 7 bases sitting between them. Germline CDR1 is MNHEY and CDR2 is SMNVEV (reference sequence). CDR3 length equals 13 residues. Clones were sequenced by immunoSEQ multiplex PCR, and TCRdb holds only the in-frame ones, with some missing. The table includes about 11,000 clones, over 65% detected once. Each population, CD4+ and CD8+ cells, was isolated by positive magnetic bead selection and checked for purity by flow cytometry. This clone was counted between two and nine times. Its antigen is undetermined. The sequence derives from a woman in her thirties or forties in good health. The gene calls are TRBV27 and TRBJ2-7, with unresolved D. The sample comprised CD8+ T cells sorted from blood. As DNA, the CDR3 is TGTGCCAGCAGTTTTGGTCCTTCCTACGAGCAGTACTTC. Amino acids: CASSFGPSYEQYF.